The rows below give T cell receptor beta chains drawn from one sample of a study of cytomegalovirus exposure and HLA in healthy donors. Libraries were prepared by immunoSEQ multiplex PCR; TCRdb keeps only in-frame clonotypes and omits some of them. Counted here are tens of thousands of clones, 75% to 85% occurring once; the ten biggest clones make up under 2%. The material sequenced was PBMCs. The receptor set was obtained from a woman aged 25 to 39 in good health and CMV-seronegative. CDR3s include the opening cysteine and the closing phenylalanine or tryptophan. Fields, in order: CDR3 DNA, CDR3 protein, clone size, D gene, J gene, V gene. The D gene is left open where the match is weak. For some rows the clone size is stated as once, few or many, or as a class when expanded; others skip it.

TGTGCCAGCAGGGGAGCGGGAGATACGCAGTATTTT | CASRGAGDTQYF | - | - | TRBJ2-3 | TRBV7-3
TGTGCCAGCAGTCTCGGACAGGGTTATGGCTACACCTTC | CASSLGQGYGYTF | - | TRBD1 | TRBJ1-2 | TRBV7-2
TGCAGCGTTGAAGGACGGGGACAGATCTATGGCTACACCTTC | CSVEGRGQIYGYTF | - | TRBD1 | TRBJ1-2 | TRBV29-1
TGCGCCAGCAGCCCCGGGACTAGCAGCGTCGGTACGCAGTATTTT | CASSPGTSSVGTQYF | - | TRBD2 | TRBJ2-3 | TRBV5-1
TGTGCCAGCAGGGCCGGGGGTTCGAACACTGAAGCTTTCTTT | CASRAGGSNTEAFF | - | - | TRBJ1-1 | TRBV28
TGTGCCACCAGCGTTCCCCTAACGACTCCCTACGAGCAGTACTTC | CATSVPLTTPYEQYF | few | - | TRBJ2-7 | TRBV15
TGTGCCAGCAGGCAGAGACTAGCGGGAGGTGGAGATACGCAGTATTTT | CASRQRLAGGGDTQYF | - | TRBD2 | TRBJ2-3 | TRBV7-2
TGTGCCAGCAGTTGGCCCTTAAGGCAGGGTGGTGAAGAGACCCAGTACTTC | CASSWPLRQGGEETQYF | - | - | TRBJ2-5 | TRBV28
TGTGCCAGTAGTTTACGACAGGACTACGAGCAGTACTTC | CASSLRQDYEQYF | few | - | TRBJ2-7 | TRBV19
TGTGCCAGCAGCTTGGAGACTTCGGACGAGCAGTACTTC | CASSLETSDEQYF | - | - | TRBJ2-7 | TRBV7-3
TGTGCCAGCAGCGTAGCAGGGGCAAGCACAGATACGCAGTATTTT | CASSVAGASTDTQYF | - | - | TRBJ2-3 | TRBV9
TGTGCCAGCAGCTCCTCCCCCCCGGATGAGCAGTTCTTC | CASSSSPPDEQFF | - | - | TRBJ2-1 | TRBV7-3
TGTGCCAGCAGCTTAGAAATCGCGGTGATCCAAGAGACCCAGTACTTC | CASSLEIAVIQETQYF | - | - | TRBJ2-5 | TRBV11-2
TGTGCCAGTAGTATAGAAACAGGCTATGGCTACACCTTC | CASSIETGYGYTF | once | - | TRBJ1-2 | TRBV19
TGTGCCAGCAGTGAACAGGGGAACGAGCAGTACTTC | CASSEQGNEQYF | - | - | TRBJ2-7 | TRBV2
TGTGCCACCAGCAGAGATCCCCAGGAGACCCAGTACTTC | CATSRDPQETQYF | - | - | TRBJ2-5 | TRBV15
TGCGCCAGCAGCAGGACAGGGGGCGACTACGAGCAGTACTTC | CASSRTGGDYEQYF | - | TRBD1 | TRBJ2-7 | TRBV4-1
TGTGCCAGCAGTTACCTGAGGTTCTCTAGCACAGATACGCAGTATTTT | CASSYLRFSSTDTQYF | - | - | TRBJ2-3 | TRBV6-5
TGTGCCAGCAGAGTGGACACGCGAACAGATACGCAGTATTTT | CASRVDTRTDTQYF | - | - | TRBJ2-3 | TRBV5-4
TGTGCCAGCAGGGCCGACAGGGGGCCCCGAGAGACCCAGTACTTC | CASRADRGPRETQYF | - | TRBD1 | TRBJ2-5 | TRBV2
TGTGCCAGCAGCTCAAACCAAGAGACCCAGTACTTC | CASSSNQETQYF | - | - | TRBJ2-5 | TRBV5-5
TGCGCCAGCAGCCAAGGACAGGGGGTCAATGAAAAACTGTTTTTT | CASSQGQGVNEKLFF | - | TRBD1 | TRBJ1-4 | TRBV5-1
TGTGCCAGCCCCCGAAGCCCCAGGGTACTAGCCAAAAACATTCAGTACTTC | CASPRSPRVLAKNIQYF | - | - | TRBJ2-4 | TRBV21-1
TGTGCCAGCAGCTTGCAAGACCGGGACAGGGAGCAAGGGCAGTACTTC | CASSLQDRDREQGQYF | - | TRBD1 | TRBJ2-7 | TRBV5-4
TGTGCCAGTATGAGTGACAAGAATCAGTTCTTC | CASMSDKNQFF | - | - | TRBJ2-1 | TRBV19
TGTGCCAGCAGTTTATTCGGGGACAGGGGGCGGGTTTCCAACGTCCTGACTTTC | CASSLFGDRGRVSNVLTF | - | TRBD1 | TRBJ2-6 | TRBV28